Following are 5 T cell receptor beta chains from one sample sequenced in a study of T cells in localized non-small cell lung cancer. Repertoires were generated with immunoSEQ multiplex PCR, while TCRdb's copy carries only in-frame clones and drops some. The sample lists 70,000 to 95,000 clones, roughly 90% seen once, with roughly 4.3% in the top ten. The source was PBMCs, collected before any cancer treatment. These receptors all stem from a woman aged 40-70 years with stage II squamous cell lung carcinoma.

This chain links TRBV10-2 with TRBJ1-1, with D tentatively TRBD1 (6 bases). The V end lost 6 bases, the J end lost 4 bases, and 12 bases lay between the germline ends. Germline V CDR1 and CDR2: WSHSY, SAAADI. The CDR3 consists of 13 residues. In DNA form, the CDR3 reads TGCGCCAGCAGAAATACAGGGAGCACTGAAGCTTTCTTT. Protein product: CASRNTGSTEAFF.

This chain joins TRBV6-1 and TRBJ1-2, with unresolved D. Germline assignment: CDR1 MNHNS and CDR2 SASEGT. V was trimmed by 6 bases and J by 8 bases, leaving 19 bases between them. The CDR3 runs to 14 residues. The CDR3 is CASRWTQPSKGYTF. CDR3 coding DNA: TGTGCCAGCAGGTGGACGCAACCCTCTAAGGGCTACACCTTC.

The chain couples TRBV28 to TRBJ1-4; D not certain. Germline V gene data show CDR1 as MDHEN and CDR2 as SYDVKM. V was pared by 5 bases and J by 2 bases, with 12 bases between. This CDR3 region has 15 residues. The CDR3 spells CASSLSGGTNEKLFF. As DNA, the CDR3 is TGTGCCAGCAGTCTCTCTGGAGGGACTAATGAAAAACTGTTTTTT.

This sequence joins TRBV5-1 and TRBJ2-3; D not resolved. There are 13 residues in the CDR3. With 2 bases removed from V and 2 bases from J, the gap between germline ends came to 6 bases. Germline V gene lookup returns CDR1 SGHRS and CDR2 YFSETQ. CDR3 amino acids: CASSFLATDTQYF. CDR3 in DNA: TGCGCCAGCAGCTTTCTTGCCACAGATACGCAGTATTTT.

The V call is TRBV4-1, the J call TRBJ2-7; D not certain. The germline V and J ends were trimmed by 1 base and 3 bases, with 16 bases remaining between them. CDR3 size: 16 residues. The germline CDR1 and CDR2 sequences are MGHRA and YSYEKL. CDR3 coding DNA: TGCGCCAGCAGCCAAGGTGTCGAGACCCTACTCTACGAGCAGTACTTC. Translation: CASSQGVETLLYEQYF.